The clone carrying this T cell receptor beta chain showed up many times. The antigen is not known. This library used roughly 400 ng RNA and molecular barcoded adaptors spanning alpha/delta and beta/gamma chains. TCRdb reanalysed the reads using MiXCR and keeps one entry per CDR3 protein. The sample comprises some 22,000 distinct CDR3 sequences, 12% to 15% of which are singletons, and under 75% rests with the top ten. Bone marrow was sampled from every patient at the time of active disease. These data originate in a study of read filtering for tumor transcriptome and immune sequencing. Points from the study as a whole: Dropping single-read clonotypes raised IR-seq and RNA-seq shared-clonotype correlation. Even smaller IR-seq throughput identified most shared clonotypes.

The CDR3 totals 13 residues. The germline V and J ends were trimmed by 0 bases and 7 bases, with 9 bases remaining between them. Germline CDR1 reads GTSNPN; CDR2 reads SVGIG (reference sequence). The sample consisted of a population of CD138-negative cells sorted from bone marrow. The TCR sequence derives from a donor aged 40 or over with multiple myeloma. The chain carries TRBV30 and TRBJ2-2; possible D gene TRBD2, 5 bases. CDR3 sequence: CAWSVLSGGELFF. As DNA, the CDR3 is TGTGCCTGGAGTGTTCTCAGCGGCGGGGAGCTGTTTTTT. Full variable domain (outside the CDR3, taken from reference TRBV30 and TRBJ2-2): SQTIHQWPATLVQPVGSPLSLECTVEGTSNPNLYWYRQAAGRGLQLLFYSVGIGQISSEVPQNLSASRPQDRQFILSSKKLLLSDSGFYLCAWSVLSGGELFFGEGSRLTVL.